Sequencing of this T cell receptor beta chain was carried out in a study of OX40 agonist ivuxolimab in advanced cancers. This CDR3 region has 13 residues. Per germline, CDR1 GTSNPN and CDR2 SVGIG (reference sequence). Between the trimmed V and J ends, which lost 3 bases and 0 bases, there was a span of 9 bases. Sequencing used immunoSEQ multiplex PCR; TCRdb keeps in-frame clones, though not all of them. The data hold roughly 92,000 clones, with around nine tenths observed a single time. On this clone: Its antigen is unidentified.

Study-level findings and limits: At doses 0.1 to 3.0 mg/kg, CD4+ and CD8+ clones expanded.

The specimen was CD4+ or CD8+ T cells sorted from blood, collected in a trial of the OX40 agonist ivuxolimab. The chain combines TRBV30 with TRBJ2-7; the D gene is possibly TRBD2 (5 bases). This TCR derives from an adult with an advanced solid tumor such as melanoma, head and neck, liver or kidney cancer. The CDR3 DNA follows: TGTGCCTGGAGCCGCCGGGACTCCTACGAGCAGTACTTC. Its protein product is CAWSRRDSYEQYF. The entire variable domain, with the rest obtained from reference TRBV30 and TRBJ2-7, is as follows: SQTIHQWPATLVQPVGSPLSLECTVEGTSNPNLYWYRQAAGRGLQLLFYSVGIGQISSEVPQNLSASRPQDRQFILSSKKLLLSDSGFYLCAWSRRDSYEQYFGPGTRLTVT.